The sequence of this T cell receptor beta chain was determined in a study of blood T cell repertoires in COVID-19 (dated by TCRdb to the early 2020s). Background on the whole study: Samples covering the acute and convalescent phases of COVID-19 were provided by collaborators in the United States, Italy and Spain. Subjects who had been exposed to COVID-19, were actively infected with it, or had recovered from it provided the deeply sampled blood TCRbeta repertoires that made up the dataset. The prospective study material was composed of cDNA or gDNA derived from T cells, B-cell-depleted T cells, or PBMCs. Nearly every sample came with metadata listing a de-identified subject ID, COVID-19 status, age in years and sex. Where available, HLA class I and class II types were obtained from metadata supplied by the sample provider rather than from assay-based typing. The repertoires were released in a freely available public database meant as a resource for research on the immune response to SARS-CoV-2. The samples were drawn from two sources: the first 160 participants of the ongoing ImmuneRACE study, and 1,000 to 1,500 subjects contributed by 6 global collaborators. General study outcomes and caveats: Clinical and demographic metadata were provided uncurated, with the amount varying by source and participant.

This clone has only one observation. The antigen this receptor binds is unknown. Base quality data are lacking; no much larger clone is found one base away. TCRbeta CDR3 regions were amplified from genomic DNA by means of the immunoSEQ Assay, a bias-controlled multiplex PCR. Per the source publication's procedure: Nucleated cell counts per sample were estimated from amplification of reference gene primers within the assay. To quantify the absolute abundance of each unique TCRbeta CDR3 rearrangement, sequence reads were collapsed and filtered. For each sample, productive Simpson clonality was calculated as the square root of Simpson's diversity index across productive rearrangements. TCRdb obtained this table from immuneACCESS and retained in-frame rearrangements with V and J assigned. These tables miss some clones; where compared with another copy, unresolved V genes account for less than half of the shortfall, and the remainder is unexplained. That table gives V, J and clone size, and the DNA gave D and trimming. For this sample the table gives about 160,000 clones, of which about 87% were detected only once. Just under 4% of the sample belongs to the ten largest clones.

The germline V gene sets CDR1 to MNHNS and CDR2 to SASEGT. The trim is 3 bases for V and 5 bases for J, with a gap of 7 bases between the germline ends. The CDR3 has 12 amino acids, counting the end cysteine and phenylalanine. Only the CDR3 region is kept as DNA, spanning 36 bases read in frame from base 1. Another Seattle source contributed samples from volunteer blood donors who had recovered from COVID-19. Each collaborating institution followed its own protocols to collect whole blood in K2EDTA tubes. For TCRbeta analysis, collaborators shipped samples as frozen whole blood, isolated PBMCs, or DNA extracted from either of those sample types.

The chain couples TRBV6-1 to TRBJ1-2; a tentative D call is TRBD1 (5 bases match). Sequenced input: peripheral blood. This receptor was obtained from a woman aged 60-70 years who had recovered from COVID-19. The DNA sequence reads TGTGCCAGCAGTGATCGACAGTATGGCTACACCTTC. The translation is CASSDRQYGYTF.